The rows below give T cell receptor beta chains drawn from one sample of a study of blood T cells in healthy people across ages. TCRdb used MiXCR to reprocess the 5' RACE reads, holding one entry per CDR3 protein. The sample contains about 1.8 million distinct CDR3 sequences, roughly 50% of which appear only once. Sequenced: blood. These TCRs come from a middle-aged woman in good health. Each CDR3 is given with its conserved first and last residue. A D gene is named only where the DNA matches it firmly. Only part of the rows carry a size: once, few, many, or a class if the clone is expanded.

d_call,clone_size,j_call,v_call,cdr3_nt,cdr3_aa
NA,few,TRBJ1-2,TRBV9,TGTGCCAGCAGCGACCCTCCGGACGGAACTAACTATGGCTACACCTTC,CASSDPPDGTNYGYTF
NA,few,TRBJ2-3,TRBV28,TGTGCCAGCCACAGGTTTGTTGATACGCAGTATTTT,CASHRFVDTQYF
NA,NA,TRBJ2-1,TRBV7-2,TGTGCCAGCAGCTTAATCCCCGGGACTCCGGTCCACAATGAGCAGTTCTTC,CASSLIPGTPVHNEQFF
NA,NA,TRBJ2-5,TRBV5-1,TGCGCCAGCAGCTTGGGAGCGGACGGCCAAGAGACCCAGTACTTC,CASSLGADGQETQYF
NA,NA,TRBJ2-3,TRBV27,TGTGCCAGCAGTCCTTCCACCGGACTACCTTACCTGGTGGATACGCAGTATTTT,CASSPSTGLPYLVDTQYF
NA,NA,TRBJ2-2,TRBV7-9,TGTGCCAGCAGCGCCGGGTCTTCCACCGGGGAGCTGTTTTTT,CASSAGSSTGELFF
TRBD2,NA,TRBJ2-7,TRBV2,TGTGCCAGCAATCCTGAGCGGGGAGCCTACGAGCAGTACTTC,CASNPERGAYEQYF
NA,NA,TRBJ2-2,TRBV6-1,TGTGCCAGCAGTGAATTCCGGGACACCGGGGAGCTGTTTTTT,CASSEFRDTGELFF
TRBD1,NA,TRBJ2-4,TRBV20-1,TGCAGTGCTGACAGGGATTTAGCCAAAAACATTCAGTACTTC,CSADRDLAKNIQYF
NA,few,TRBJ2-7,TRBV7-2,TGTGCCAGCAGCTTAACCCCAGCGACCTACTACGAGCAGTACTTC,CASSLTPATYYEQYF
TRBD1,once,TRBJ1-1,TRBV20-1,TGCAGTGCTAGAGGCCTCGACAGGGTGGTTGACACTGAAGCTTTCTTT,CSARGLDRVVDTEAFF
TRBD1,NA,TRBJ2-7,TRBV20-1,TGCAGTGCTAGGAAGACAGGGACCTACGAGCAGTACTTC,CSARKTGTYEQYF
NA,few,TRBJ1-1,TRBV20-1,TGCAGTGCTAGCCAGGGAGGGAACACTGAAGCTTTCTTT,CSASQGGNTEAFF
NA,few,TRBJ2-1,TRBV6-5,TGTGCCAGCAGTTACTCCGGGACTCCAAAGATTAATGAGCAGTTCTTC,CASSYSGTPKINEQFF
NA,NA,TRBJ1-1,TRBV7-9,TGTGCCAGCAGCACGCGCGAGGAGCGCACTGAAGCTTTCTTT,CASSTREERTEAFF
TRBD2,NA,TRBJ2-3,TRBV4-2,TGTGCCAGCAGCCAACCGGCGGGGGGGGTGACAGATACGCAGTATTTT,CASSQPAGGVTDTQYF
TRBD1,NA,TRBJ1-5,TRBV7-9,TGTGCCAGCAGCCCCGCCGGGACAGGGCGCGGAAATCAGCCCCAGCATTTT,CASSPAGTGRGNQPQHF
NA,few,TRBJ1-5,TRBV12-3/TRBV12-4,TGTGCCAGCAGCCCCACCGGCAGGGGCGGCAATCAGCCCCAGCATTTT,CASSPTGRGGNQPQHF
TRBD1,NA,TRBJ2-7,TRBV29-1,TGCAGCGTGACCGGGACAGCCGCCGCCCGTTCCTACGAGCAGTACTTC,CSVTGTAAARSYEQYF
NA,few,TRBJ2-3,TRBV25-1,TGTGCCAGCAGTGATTACAGGGCCAGCACAGATACGCAGTATTTT,CASSDYRASTDTQYF
TRBD1,few,TRBJ2-7,TRBV7-9,TGTGCCAGCAGCTCTATGACAGGGGACGTGTCCTACGAGCAGTACTTC,CASSSMTGDVSYEQYF
TRBD2,NA,TRBJ2-1,TRBV6-6,TGTGCCAGCCAGTACCTTTTGGGCGGGGGGGTCCACCAGTTCTTC,CASQYLLGGGVHQFF
TRBD1,few,TRBJ2-1,TRBV6-5,TGTGCCAGCAGTGAATGGGGACAGGGGCAGTTCTTC,CASSEWGQGQFF
TRBD2,NA,TRBJ2-7,TRBV29-1,TGCAGCGCCGGGACTAGTGGGAACGAGCAGTACTTC,CSAGTSGNEQYF
TRBD1,NA,TRBJ2-1,TRBV15,TGTGCCACCAGCAGGCGGGGACAGGGGAACAATGAGCAGTTCTTC,CATSRRGQGNNEQFF
TRBD2,few,TRBJ2-3,TRBV3-1,TGTGCCAGCAGCCAAGGGCTAGCGGGGCACACAGATACGCAGTATTTT,CASSQGLAGHTDTQYF
TRBD1,NA,TRBJ1-6,TRBV27,TGTGCCAGCAGTCACCTCCGCCCGGGACAGGGCCACATGCATTCACCCCTCCACTTT,CASSHLRPGQGHMHSPLHF